This TCR beta chain was observed in a study of CD8 T cells in Susac syndrome (dated by TCRdb to about 2019). Regarding the study in general: The study used repertoire sequencing to test whether antigen drove CD8+ T cell activation and differentiation in Susac syndrome.

The investigation overall reported the following: The number of individuals in the TCR sequencing and HLA analysis was recognized as being relatively small.

There are 14 amino acids in the CDR3, from cysteine to phenylalanine inclusive. Only CDR3 DNA is held: 42 bases, read in frame from base 1. V sheds 0 bases and J sheds 8 bases, leaving 13 bases between their ends. The germline V gene (reference sequence) sets CDR1 to LNHNV and CDR2 to YYDKDF. Peripheral blood CD8+ and CD4+ T cells from healthy donors, Susac syndrome patients and multiple sclerosis patients were profiled using high-throughput TCR beta sequencing. Healthy donors were included as age- and sex-matched controls. CD8+ TEMRA cells were enriched by FACS, while bulk CD8+ and CD4+ T cells were purified by magnetic negative isolation. Blood was drawn into EDTA tubes, processed within 24 hours, and PBMCs were isolated by density gradient centrifugation. PBMCs destined for TCR sequencing were cryopreserved in liquid nitrogen and later thawed in a 37 °C water bath. The sorted or isolated CD4+, CD8+ and CD8+ TEMRA cells reached a purity of at least 90%.

In the case of this clonotype: The antigen this receptor binds is unknown. Nothing much larger sits one base from this clone, and base qualities are not available.

RNA was extracted with the RNeasy kit and roughly 0.45 to 1 ug was reverse transcribed using random hexamers. The immunoSEQ multiplex PCR assay, which covers 54 Vbeta and 13 Jbeta segments, was used to amplify TCR beta CDR3 regions. Bias from PCR amplification was corrected by using a synthetic template baseline for primer optimization and for computational correction. Turning to the authors' computational methods: Reads were annotated to V, D and J genes per IMGT and analyzed with immunoSEQ Analyzer, keeping only productive sequences. Clonality was calculated as one minus the Shannon entropy normalized by log2 of the number of productive unique sequences. For each patient and control, public and private clones were evaluated among the 100 most prevalent clones. Clones were defined as Susac-specific when absent from the healthy and MS cohorts, from about 970 published viral clones and from other ImmuneACCESS disease sequences. In-frame beta chains were kept once TCRdb had trimmed the public reads at Q25 with fastp and called clones with MiXCR. Rows are combined by CDR3 protein, so each entry shows the most common genes and DNA. The V and J calls were not made by the authors but by TCRdb's processing. This sample comprises about 110,000 distinct CDR3 sequences, around 97% of them detected only once. Clones ranked in the top ten supply 0.096% of the sample.

The sequence came from a human donor in good health. Specimen: CD4+ T cells from PBMCs. The sequence is built from TRBV15 and TRBJ1-2; TRBD1 is perhaps the D gene, given 5 matching bases. This receptor has the CDR3 CATSREVKGVGYTF. The DNA sequence follows: TGTGCCACCAGCAGAGAAGTGAAAGGGGTCGGCTACACCTTC.